The clone carrying this T cell receptor beta chain has a single count. The data derive from a study of blood T cell repertoires in COVID-19. Clones were sequenced by immunoSEQ multiplex PCR, and TCRdb holds only the in-frame ones, with some missing. Of 86,000 or so clones detected, nearly 95% appear once; the ten largest clones hold about 4.1%. V was pared by 6 bases and J by 6 bases, with 7 bases of the junction left unmatched. Germline CDR1 is LNHDA and CDR2 is SQIVND (reference sequence). This CDR3 has 14 amino acids. The clonotype comes from a human donor with active COVID-19. The donor label of this sample is uncertain. The chain couples TRBV19 to TRBJ1-5, with 8 bases lining up with TRBD1. Sequencing was done on a sample of peripheral blood. CDR3 residues: CASRTDRGSQPQHF. As DNA, the CDR3 is TGTGCCAGTAGGACCGACAGGGGAAGTCAGCCCCAGCATTTT. The whole variable domain, remainder taken from reference TRBV19 and TRBJ1-5, is DGGITQSPKYLFRKEGQNVTLSCEQNLNHDAMYWYRQDPGQGLRLIYYSQIVNDFQKGDIAEGYSVSREKKESFPLTVTSAQKNPTAFYLCASRTDRGSQPQHFGDGTRLSIL.